These T cell receptor beta chains were read from a single sample in a study of control samples from healthy donors and cancer patients. Assay: immunoSEQ multiplex PCR; the TCRdb copy retains only in-frame clones and omits some. This sample has about 89,000 clones; over 65% occur once, and the top ten carry around 2.1%. What was sequenced was blood. Receptor source: a woman aged 40-49 years in good health. Both conserved end residues are trimmed from each CDR3. D genes are given only for firm matches.

V: TRBV10-3; D: .; length: 13; CDR3: AISPQGRSGNTIY
V: TRBV11-1; D: TRBD1; length: 13; CDR3: ASSLGSGGDETQY
V: TRBV5-6; D: .; length: 11; CDR3: ASSLSRDYGYT
V: TRBV11-2; D: TRBD1; length: 17; CDR3: ASSFSGAGGRRNSYEQY
V: TRBV27; D: TRBD2; length: 14; CDR3: ASSSERGGAYNEQF
V: TRBV2; D: TRBD2; length: 11; CDR3: ASMLAGTDTQY
V: TRBV6-2/TRBV6-3; D: TRBD2; length: 13; CDR3: ASSRPGLSTDEQY
V: TRBV5-1; D: .; length: 13; CDR3: ASSLEGVMGNTIY
V: TRBV19; D: TRBD1; length: 13; CDR3: ASSIIYGTGKGYT
V: TRBV5-1; D: .; length: 11; CDR3: ASSSDWNTEAF
V: TRBV6-6; D: .; length: 10; CDR3: ASFGYTGELF
V: TRBV18; D: .; length: 10; CDR3: ASSSGSEKLF
V: TRBV30; D: TRBD1; length: 13; CDR3: AWSPDRAGANVLT
V: TRBV5-1; D: .; length: 13; CDR3: ASSGGWGDHTEAF
V: TRBV4-1; D: .; length: 13; CDR3: ASSQGGAFNQPQH
V: TRBV4-1; D: .; length: 15; CDR3: ASSQDILGRTNEKLF
V: TRBV7-3; D: .; length: 13; CDR3: ASSSSFDSTDTQY
V: TRBV6-1; D: .; length: 11; CDR3: ASSEQRGDEQY
V: TRBV6-5; D: .; length: 11; CDR3: ASSTKTTYEQY
V: TRBV12-3/TRBV12-4; D: .; length: 11; CDR3: ASSRDTTYEQY
V: TRBV19; D: TRBD2; length: 13; CDR3: ASTWSGVYTDTQY
V: TRBV18; D: .; length: 14; CDR3: ASSPERTTLTDTQY
V: TRBV6-5; D: .; length: 12; CDR3: ASSLDTGNTEAF
V: TRBV5-8; D: .; length: 13; CDR3: ASSLVAGYTGELF
V: TRBV4-3; D: TRBD2; length: 13; CDR3: ASSQTLAGGREQY
V: TRBV10-1; D: .; length: 10; CDR3: ASSEQRGEQY
V: TRBV19; D: TRBD2; length: 16; CDR3: ASSQSLAGGPGTGELF
V: TRBV29-1; D: .; length: 11; CDR3: SVEGEDTGELF
V: TRBV5-6; D: .; length: 11; CDR3: ASSETSYNEQF
V: TRBV30; D: .; length: 11; CDR3: AWSGLMNTEAF
V: TRBV11-3; D: .; length: 13; CDR3: ASSLVAAEGNTIY
V: TRBV5-1; D: .; length: 13; CDR3: ASSLATGKSHEQY
V: TRBV18; D: .; length: 10; CDR3: ASSPDGEKLF
V: TRBV5-1; D: .; length: 13; CDR3: ASSLAGQGAGELF
V: TRBV2; D: TRBD1; length: 10; CDR3: ASIGQGYGYT
V: TRBV6-5; D: .; length: 12; CDR3: ASSYRAANEKLF
V: TRBV4-3; D: TRBD1; length: 12; CDR3: ASSPGTGDYGYT
V: TRBV5-1; D: .; length: 11; CDR3: ASSYAGQETQY
V: TRBV10-3; D: .; length: 14; CDR3: AISDSYPATNEKLF
V: TRBV30; D: TRBD1; length: 11; CDR3: AWNSGQASGYT
V: TRBV11-1; D: .; length: 14; CDR3: ASSTRGSSSYNEQF
V: TRBV7-2; D: TRBD2; length: 12; CDR3: ASRPGLAYNEQF
V: TRBV12-5; D: .; length: 12; CDR3: ASGSRTAGDEQY
V: TRBV25-1; D: .; length: 16; CDR3: ASSECPPHVGEGNTIY
V: TRBV5-4; D: .; length: 13; CDR3: ASTPWGKGTDTQY
V: TRBV2; D: TRBD1; length: 12; CDR3: ASRGRGLVDTQY
V: TRBV4-1; D: TRBD2; length: 15; CDR3: ASSQPGLAGGLGTQY
V: TRBV27; D: .; length: 11; CDR3: ASSVGTHNEQF
V: TRBV30; D: TRBD2; length: 11; CDR3: AFSGGLINEQF
V: TRBV3-1/TRBV3-2; D: .; length: 13; CDR3: ASSQAPGGANVLT
V: TRBV27; D: .; length: 11; CDR3: ASSLGQNTEAF
V: TRBV18; D: TRBD1; length: 13; CDR3: ASSPPPDRVNGYT
V: TRBV30; D: .; length: 16; CDR3: AWSVAGWQVAPNYGYT
V: TRBV6-2/TRBV6-3; D: TRBD2; length: 16; CDR3: ASSPGLAGALYQETQY
V: TRBV24-1; D: .; length: 13; CDR3: ATSDFGGPDYGYT
V: TRBV7-2; D: TRBD2; length: 12; CDR3: ASSFSGGGNEQF
V: TRBV18; D: TRBD1; length: 14; CDR3: ASSPRMGTGPDTQY
V: TRBV3-1/TRBV3-2; D: TRBD1; length: 14; CDR3: ASSQDKGQRDTEAF
V: TRBV5-4; D: .; length: 12; CDR3: ASSLGATNYGYT
V: TRBV6-2/TRBV6-3; D: TRBD2; length: 14; CDR3: ASSYIAGRGLETQY